This record covers a single T cell receptor beta chain. The antigen is undetermined. A multiplex PCR was run with 60 Vbeta primers and 13 Jbeta primers. Clones were read by immunoSEQ multiplex PCR, and TCRdb kept only the in-frame ones, dropping some. The data contain approximately 100,000 clones, 77% of them singletons. Each donor was nominally healthy when sampled (though unrecorded immune exposures were likely). These data come from a study of cytomegalovirus exposure and HLA in healthy donors. General study results and limits: Investigators reported approximately 170 TCR beta chains as tied to cytomegalovirus. A classifier reportedly called cytomegalovirus status with high sensitivity and specificity. Productive status was seen about 87% or about 30% of the time for most TCR beta V segments in an earlier analysis.

Germline values: CDR1 SEHNR, CDR2 FQNEAQ (reference sequence). V shed 6 bases and J shed 5 bases, with 16 bases lying between them. The CDR3 runs to 14 residues. Sequences were obtained from PBMCs. The chain carries TRBV7-9 and TRBJ2-5; D may be TRBD1 (6 bases). This TCR was sampled from a man in his forties in good health and CMV-seropositive. The DNA of the CDR3 is TGTGCCAGCAGAAAACTAGGGGGTGGCGAGACCCAGTACTTC. It codes for CASRKLGGGETQYF. The full variable domain, rest sourced from reference TRBV7-9 and TRBJ2-5, is DTGVSQNPRHKITKRGQNVTFRCDPISEHNRLYWYRQTLGQGPEFLTYFQNEAQLEKSRLLSDRFSAERPKGSFSTLEIQRTEQGDSAMYLCASRKLGGGETQYFGPGTRLLVL.